The 27 T cell receptor beta chains given below trace back to one sample, sequenced in a study of blood T cell repertoires in COVID-19. Clones were read by immunoSEQ multiplex PCR, and TCRdb kept only the in-frame ones, dropping some. The data contain more than 300,000 clones, 70% to 90% of them singletons. Sequencing was done on a sample of PBMCs or T cells enriched from blood (not recorded which). All receptors derive from a woman in her twenties or thirties who had recovered from COVID-19.

The chain employs TRBV5-4 and TRBJ1-1, with 7 bases identical to TRBD1. The V gene's germline CDR1 is SGHNT and CDR2 YYREEE (reference sequence). V lost 5 bases to trimming and J lost 6 bases; unmatched junction nucleotides: 16. CDR3 length: 16 amino acids. In DNA, the CDR3 is TGTGCCAGCAGTTCAGACAGGGACCTACACTTTCCTGAAGCTTTCTTT. It translates to CASSSDRDLHFPEAFF.

The rearrangement joins TRBV3-1 (or the pseudogene TRBV3-2) to TRBJ1-6; 10 bases fit TRBD1. This CDR3 contains 15 residues. The junction had 8 bases not matched to a gene; V was cut back by 6 bases and J by 9 bases. CDR1 and CDR2 (germline): LGHDT, YNNKEL (reference sequence). The CDR3 DNA follows: TGTGCCAGCAGACCCGGGACAGGGGCCAGTTCACCCCTCCACTTT. Translated: CASRPGTGASSPLHF.

V and J are TRBV20-1 and TRBJ1-1, with D unresolved. Trimming shortened V by 0 bases and J by 8 bases, and 7 bases separated the two germline ends. This CDR3 has 11 amino acids. In germline, CDR1 is DFQATT, CDR2 SNEGSKA (reference sequence). CDR3 residues: CSARDPVEAFF. CDR3 bases: TGCAGTGCTAGAGACCCGGTGGAAGCTTTCTTT.

J is TRBJ1-1 and V is TRBV18, with 12 bases aligning to TRBD1. Per the germline V gene, CDR1 is KGHSH and CDR2 is LQKENI. V lost 3 bases and J lost 0; bases outside the gene matches: 8. The CDR3 is 18 amino acids. The CDR3, as DNA: TGTGCCAGCTCACCCACCGGGACAGGGGGCGCCCTGAACACTGAAGCTTTCTTT. Amino acid sequence: CASSPTGTGGALNTEAFF.

About this clone itself: The sample contains more than one DNA sequence encoding this CDR3. This chain links TRBV4-2 with TRBJ2-3; D remains unclear. V was pared by 0 bases and J by 6 bases, with 4 bases between. Germline values: CDR1 LGHNA, CDR2 YNFKEQ. CDR3 size: 12 residues. CDR3 sequence reads: CASSQDRDTQYF. In DNA, the CDR3 is TGTGCCAGCAGCCAAGACAGGGATACGCAGTATTTT.

The chain has TRBV2 and TRBJ1-6; D gene unclear. The germline V gene encodes CDR1 SNHLY and CDR2 FYNNEI. This CDR3 spans 11 amino acids. V dropped 6 bases and J dropped 10 bases, with 7 bases sitting between them. CDR3 amino acids: CASRVGSPLHF. The CDR3 DNA reads as TGTGCCAGCAGGGTCGGGTCACCCCTCCACTTT.

The gene calls are TRBV7-2 and TRBJ2-7, with TRBD1 as a possible D gene (6 bases). This CDR3 has 17 residues. Trimming took off 2 bases at V and 6 bases at J, with 23 bases between the two ends. Germline values: CDR1 SGHTA, CDR2 FQGNSA. The CDR3 nucleotides are TGTGCCAGCAGCTTAACGAGAAAGGCAGGGGAGCTCGGCGAGCAGTACTTC. This gives the protein CASSLTRKAGELGEQYF.

The rearrangement links TRBV5-6 to TRBJ2-5; TRBD1 matches 9 bases. The CDR3 sequence is 15 residues long. From germline, CDR1 is SGHDT and CDR2 YYEEEE. The trim removed 3 bases at V and 5 bases at J, leaving 8 bases unmatched. The CDR3, as DNA: TGTGCCAGCAGCTCCGCGGGACAGGGTTTGGAGACCCAGTACTTC. This translates into CASSSAGQGLETQYF.

V usage is TRBV30 and J usage is TRBJ1-3; D is possibly TRBD1 (6 bases). The CDR3 runs 16 residues. Trimming left V 2 bases short and J 0 bases short, with 14 bases between. Germline assignment: CDR1 GTSNPN and CDR2 SVGIG (reference sequence). As DNA, the CDR3 is TGTGCCTGGAGTCGCAGGGGAGCTTCCTCTGGAAACACCATATATTTT. The encoded protein is CAWSRRGASSGNTIYF.

The chain carries TRBV6-2 or TRBV6-3 and TRBJ1-2, with 8 nucleotides matching TRBD1. The CDR3 sequence is 14 residues long. Germline CDR1 is MNHEY and CDR2 is SVGEGT. J was trimmed by 7 bases and V by 2 bases; bases with no gene match: 6. The DNA for the CDR3 is TGTGCCAGCAGTTACGGGGACAGGTATTCTGGCTACACCTTC. Protein sequence: CASSYGDRYSGYTF.

This sequence joins TRBV27 and TRBJ2-3, with 8 nucleotides matching TRBD2. The germline V gene has CDR1 MNHEY and CDR2 SMNVEV (reference sequence). J gave up 2 bases and V 0 bases, and 7 bases lay outside the gene matches. The CDR3 runs 17 residues. Here the CDR3 DNA reads TGTGCCAGCAGTTTATCGGGGCCGGGGGGGCCCACAGATACGCAGTATTTT. It yields the protein CASSLSGPGGPTDTQYF.

This chain links TRBV19 with TRBJ2-2; 8 positions match TRBD1. V was clipped by 6 bases and J by 5 bases; unmatched bases: 5. There are 14 residues in the CDR3. From germline, CDR1 is LNHDA and CDR2 SQIVND (reference sequence). CDR3 bases: TGTGCCAGTAGCCTGACAGGGGCAACCGGGGAGCTGTTTTTT. It specifies CASSLTGATGELFF.

The chain couples TRBV3-1 (or the pseudogene TRBV3-2) to TRBJ1-2, with D possibly TRBD1 on 6 matching bases. The CDR3 is 16 amino acids. V was clipped by 5 bases and J by 2 bases, with 18 bases between them. Germline CDR1 LGHDT, CDR2 YNNKEL (reference sequence). This CDR3 reads CASSDQGTGQNYGYTF. CDR3 in DNA: TGTGCCAGCAGCGACCAAGGTACAGGGCAAAACTATGGCTACACCTTC.

J is TRBJ1-6 and V is TRBV19; the D is unclear. Germline V CDR1 and CDR2: LNHDA, SQIVND (reference sequence). V lost 7 bases, J lost 8 bases, and 15 bases lay in between. The CDR3 consists of 14 residues. CDR3 sequence reads: CASMRVFGDSPLHF. Here the CDR3 DNA reads TGTGCCAGTATGCGGGTGTTCGGCGATTCACCCCTCCACTTT.

The rearrangement links TRBV21-1 to TRBJ1-1; the tabulated D call, TRBD1, remains unverified against the DNA. TRBV21-1 is a listed pseudogene. CDR3 length equals 15 residues. The CDR3 region has the DNA TGTGCCAGCAGCCAGGCCAGCCTCTGTAACACTGAAGCTTTCTTT. Translation gives CASSQASLCNTEAFF.

V is TRBV6-5 and J is TRBJ2-1, with 9 bases matching TRBD2. Germline trimming cut 2 bases from V and 3 bases from J; bases unmatched to any gene: 5. The CDR3 contains 16 residues. Germline V gives CDR1 MNHEY, CDR2 SVGAGI. The CDR3 bases are TGTGCCAGCAGTTACCTTGTAGCGGGGGACTACAATGAGCAGTTCTTC. It codes for CASSYLVAGDYNEQFF.

This chain uses TRBV4-3 with TRBJ2-1; D is possibly TRBD2 (6 bases). Germline V lookup: CDR1 LGHNA, CDR2 YSLEER. This CDR3 is 15 amino acids long. V was trimmed by 4 bases and J by 0 bases, leaving 10 bases between them. Written as DNA, the CDR3 is TGCGCCAGCAGCCGTGGGGGGTTCTCCTACAATGAGCAGTTCTTC. Its protein product is CASSRGGFSYNEQFF.

The chain carries TRBV28 and TRBJ1-1, with TRBD1 as a possible D gene (6 bases). Deletions cut 6 bases from V and 5 bases from J, with 19 bases between. CDR1 MDHEN and CDR2 SYDVKM come from the germline V gene. The CDR3 extends over 15 amino acids. The CDR3 nucleotides read TGTGCCAGCAGCAGACAGGCGTCTTGGGGGACTGAAGCTTTCTTT. It is translated as CASSRQASWGTEAFF. The full variable domain, in which reference TRBV28 and TRBJ1-1 provide the parts outside the CDR3, is DVKVTQSSRYLVKRTGEKVFLECVQDMDHENMFWYRQDPGLGLRLIYFSYDVKMKEKGDIPEGYSVSREKKERFSLILESASTNQTSMYLCASSRQASWGTEAFFGQGTRLTVV.

This chain joins TRBV5-1 and TRBJ1-1, with D maybe TRBD1 (5 bases). The V and J ends lost 2 bases and 1 base respectively, with 12 bases between them. In germline, CDR1 is SGHRS, CDR2 YFSETQ. CDR3 length equals 15 residues. In DNA form, the CDR3 reads TGCGCCAGCAGCTTCGGGGGGTCGGGGAACACTGAAGCTTTCTTT. This sequence encodes CASSFGGSGNTEAFF.

The chain links TRBV6-1 to TRBJ1-2; 7 bases agree with TRBD1. Trimming removed 1 base from V and 8 bases from J; junction bases left unmatched: 4. The CDR3 has 13 residues. The germline gives CDR1 MNHNS, CDR2 SASEGT. The CDR3 bases are TGTGCCAGCAGTGAAGACAGGGGCTTCGGCTACACCTTC. It specifies CASSEDRGFGYTF.

The V call is TRBV27, the J call TRBJ1-2, with TRBD1 matching over 11 bases. Germline V gene data show CDR1 as MNHEY and CDR2 as SMNVEV (reference sequence). This CDR3 has 17 amino acids. The V segment lost 4 bases and the J segment 4 bases; nucleotides outside the gene matches: 11. CDR3 DNA sequence: TGTGCCAGCAGTTCCCCTTGGACAGGGGGCAGTCGCTATGGCTACACCTTC. Its protein product is CASSSPWTGGSRYGYTF.

The V and J genes are TRBV9 and TRBJ2-7, with D possibly matching TRBD1 (5 bases). The ends were cut back, 4 bases at V and 4 bases at J, with 15 bases in the middle. The CDR3 has 14 residues. Germline-derived CDR1 and CDR2 are SGDLS and YYNGEE. CDR3 sequence (DNA): TGTGCCAGCAGCCCAGCCCAGGGCTTTTACGAGCAGTACTTC. Its protein is CASSPAQGFYEQYF.

CDR3: CASRQVPETQYF. The CDR3 region has the DNA TGTGCCAGCAGACAGGTCCCAGAGACCCAGTACTTC. The chain employs TRBV3-1 (or the pseudogene TRBV3-2) and TRBJ2-5; tentatively, D is TRBD1 (5 bases). Germline assignment: CDR1 LGHDT and CDR2 YNNKEL (reference sequence). The CDR3 totals 12 residues. With 6 bases removed from V and 4 bases from J, the gap between germline ends came to 9 bases.

The chain carries TRBV27 and TRBJ2-5; the D is unclear. The V and J ends lost 5 bases and 2 bases respectively, with 6 bases between them. The CDR3 is made up of 12 amino acids. CDR1 MNHEY and CDR2 SMNVEV come from the germline V gene (reference sequence). The chain's CDR3 is CASSTQQETQYF. Written as DNA, the CDR3 is TGTGCCAGCAGTACGCAGCAAGAGACCCAGTACTTC.

The chain recombines TRBV4-1 with TRBJ1-2; TRBD1 might be the D (5 bases). There are 13 residues in the CDR3. Trimming removed 0 bases at V and 6 bases at J, with 8 bases between. Germline loops: CDR1 MGHRA, CDR2 YSYEKL. Here the CDR3 reads CASSQDWGDGYTF. The DNA of the CDR3 is TGCGCCAGCAGCCAAGATTGGGGGGATGGCTACACCTTC.

The rearrangement uses TRBV19 and TRBJ2-1; weak D call: TRBD2 (5 bases). From germline, CDR1 is LNHDA and CDR2 SQIVND (reference sequence). This CDR3 is 15 amino acids long. Deletions cut 5 bases from V and 4 bases from J, with 15 bases between. The CDR3 DNA reads TGTGCCAGTAGTCCCCCTGCGGGCCAGTACAATGAGCAGTTCTTC. Protein: CASSPPAGQYNEQFF.

V and J are TRBV6-5 and TRBJ1-4; 10 bases are a match to TRBD1. The junction had 2 bases not matched to a gene; V was cut back by 2 bases and J by 5 bases. Germline V gene sequence: CDR1 MNHEY, CDR2 SVGAGI. The length of the CDR3 is 15 residues. CDR3 sequence (DNA): TGTGCCAGCAGTTACGGGGGACAGGGGAATGAAAAACTGTTTTTT. The encoded protein is CASSYGGQGNEKLFF.